The present entry profiles one T cell receptor beta chain with its context. Trimming stripped 3 bases from V and 0 bases from J, with 12 bases between. The CDR3 is 15 amino acids. Germline-derived CDR1 and CDR2 are SGHDN and FVKESK. The sample comes from a study of blood T cell repertoires in COVID-19. Seattle researchers signed up patients amid active infection and tracked them longitudinally. In the authors' workflow: Nucleated cell number was recorded as an estimate derived from reference gene primer amplification. The method was immunoSEQ multiplex PCR; TCRdb's version includes in-frame clones alone and lacks a portion of them. V, J and clone size were drawn from that table, and D and trimming were deduced from the DNA. This sample has around 60,000 clones; roughly four fifths occur once, and the top ten carry more than 8.5%.

V and J are TRBV14 and TRBJ2-7; weak D call: TRBD2 (5 bases). Sequenced: peripheral blood. This receptor was obtained from a man aged 50 to 60 with COVID-19, enrolled during active disease. CDR3 sequence: CASSQTKTGSYEQYF. The DNA of the CDR3 is TGTGCCAGCAGCCAGACTAAGACGGGCTCCTACGAGCAGTACTTC.